These 10 T cell receptor beta chains came from one sample sequenced in a study of cytomegalovirus exposure and HLA in healthy donors. Only in-frame clones appear in the TCRdb table, and some are missing; sequencing was by immunoSEQ multiplex PCR. The sample lists about 150,000 clones, around 83% occurring once. Sequencing input: PBMCs. These TCRs come from a human donor in good health.

The chain has TRBV19 and TRBJ2-3; D unclear. V was trimmed by 1 base and J by 2 bases, leaving 4 bases between them. The V gene's germline CDR1 is LNHDA and CDR2 SQIVND (reference sequence). The CDR3 is made up of 13 amino acids. The CDR3, as DNA: TGTGCCAGTAGTATAGTAGCCACAGATACGCAGTATTTT. The encoded protein is CASSIVATDTQYF. Together with reference TRBV19 and TRBJ2-3, the CDR3 gives the full variable domain: DGGITQSPKYLFRKEGQNVTLSCEQNLNHDAMYWYRQDPGQGLRLIYYSQIVNDFQKGDIAEGYSVSREKKESFPLTVTSAQKNPTAFYLCASSIVATDTQYFGPGTRLTVL.

The CDR3 sequence: CASSHTGTGTGELFF. Here the CDR3 DNA reads TGTGCCAGCAGCCACACAGGGACGGGCACCGGGGAGCTGTTTTTT. The chain links TRBV11-3 to TRBJ2-2; D perhaps matches TRBD1 (6 bases). The germline CDR1 and CDR2 sequences are SGHNT and YENEEA. The CDR3 runs 15 residues. V was trimmed by 5 bases and J by 4 bases, leaving 14 bases between them.

This chain joins TRBV18 and TRBJ1-2; TRBD1 matches at 7 bases. CDR1 KGHSH and CDR2 LQKENI come from the germline V gene. CDR3 length: 14 residues. The V gene end was trimmed by 3 bases and the J gene end by 8 bases; junction bases not matched to a gene: 9. The CDR3, as DNA: TGTGCCAGCTCACCGATGGAAGGGGGCGAAGGCTACACCTTC. This encodes CASSPMEGGEGYTF.

This clone turned up a few times. This chain links TRBV4-1 with TRBJ1-3; tentatively, D is TRBD1 (5 bases). Trimming shortened V by 3 bases and J by 8 bases, and 20 bases separated the two germline ends. CDR1 and CDR2 (germline): MGHRA, YSYEKL. This CDR3 region has 16 residues. The CDR3 loop reads CASSHASGTEPHTIYF. The DNA of the CDR3 is TGCGCCAGCAGCCATGCGAGCGGGACGGAGCCCCACACCATATATTTT.

This rearrangement joins TRBV7-2 to TRBJ1-5, with D hard to call. The CDR3 is made up of 13 amino acids. Germline loops: CDR1 SGHTA, CDR2 FQGNSA. Between the trimmed V and J ends, which lost 3 bases and 4 bases, there was a span of 7 bases. CDR3 nucleotide sequence: TGTGCCAGCAGCTTGGCAGTTAATCAGCCCCAGCATTTT. Amino acids: CASSLAVNQPQHF.

The rearrangement uses TRBV5-6 and TRBJ2-1, with D unresolved. This CDR3 contains 12 residues. CDR1 and CDR2 (germline): SGHDT, YYEEEE. Trimming stripped 1 base from V and 7 bases from J, with 6 bases between. The CDR3: CASSLSKNEQFF. The CDR3 DNA reads as TGTGCCAGCAGCTTGTCTAAAAATGAGCAGTTCTTC.

The rearrangement joins TRBV4-3 to TRBJ2-7; 7 positions agree with TRBD1. The CDR3 covers 14 residues. Losses at the gene ends were 5 bases for V and 0 bases for J; bases not matched to a gene: 4. Germline-derived CDR1 and CDR2 are LGHNA and YSLEER. In DNA, the CDR3 is TGCGCCAGCAGCTCATGGACAGGCTCCTACGAGCAGTACTTC. Encoded protein: CASSSWTGSYEQYF.

The rearrangement links TRBV7-7 to TRBJ2-3; 13 nucleotides line up with TRBD2. The germline V gene has CDR1 SSHAT and CDR2 FNYEAQ (reference sequence). V lost 7 bases, J lost 4 bases, and 8 bases stayed unmatched. The CDR3 spans 16 residues. The CDR3 DNA reads TGTGCCAGCACCACTACTAGCGGGAGGGCCCCAGATACGCAGTATTTT. Translated: CASTTTSGRAPDTQYF.

The chain links TRBV5-1 to TRBJ2-5, with 7 nucleotides matching TRBD1. This CDR3 region has 16 residues. Germline V CDR1 and CDR2: SGHRS, YFSETQ. V lost 4 bases and J lost 2; bases outside the gene matches: 11. The CDR3 loop reads CASSLLDRDLQETQYF. DNA for the CDR3: TGCGCCAGCAGCCTATTAGACAGGGACCTACAAGAGACCCAGTACTTC.

This rearrangement joins TRBV5-4 to TRBJ1-5, with 9 bases matching TRBD1. CDR3 length: 16 amino acids. V lost 4 bases to trimming and J lost 7 bases; unmatched junction nucleotides: 12. Germline assignment: CDR1 SGHNT and CDR2 YYREEE (reference sequence). CDR3 nucleotide sequence: TGTGCCAGCAGCCCGCCACAGGGGGCTGGGGGACAGCCCCAGCATTTT. It is translated as CASSPPQGAGGQPQHF.